One and the same sample provided the 14 T cell receptor beta chains below, sequenced in a study of blood T cell repertoires in COVID-19. Clones were sequenced by immunoSEQ multiplex PCR, and TCRdb holds only the in-frame ones, with some missing. The repertoire holds about 130,000 clones, 74% seen once, with 6% in the top ten. The sample taken for sequencing was peripheral blood. Source of these receptors: a man older than 75 with COVID-19, enrolled during active disease.

This chain connects TRBV6-5 to TRBJ2-5, with D perhaps matching TRBD1 (6 bases). CDR1 and CDR2 from the germline V gene are MNHEY and SVGAGI. The CDR3 contains 15 residues. The germline V and J ends were trimmed by 0 bases and 5 bases, with 13 bases remaining between them. This CDR3 reads CASSYSWGRGETQYF. CDR3 DNA: TGTGCCAGCAGTTACTCGTGGGGGCGAGGGGAGACCCAGTACTTC.

V is TRBV9 and J is TRBJ1-3; D not resolved. Germline assignment: CDR1 SGDLS and CDR2 YYNGEE. Trimming cost V 1 base and J 4 bases, with 12 bases left between them. The CDR3 has 15 residues. This CDR3 is CASSVNSGAGNTIYF. The CDR3 DNA is TGTGCCAGCAGCGTAAACTCAGGCGCCGGAAACACCATATATTTT.

This clone came up once. This chain joins TRBV2 and TRBJ1-5, with TRBD1 matching 8 bases. The CDR3 has 14 amino acids. Looked up from germline, CDR1 is SNHLY and CDR2 is FYNNEI. V was pared by 7 bases and J by 4 bases, with 6 bases of the junction left unmatched. CDR3 amino acids: CASTSRTGNQPQHF. CDR3 coding DNA: TGTGCCAGCACTAGCAGGACAGGGAATCAGCCCCAGCATTTT.

The CDR3 sequence: CASSNRGRDTGELFF. The CDR3 DNA follows: TGTGCCAGCAGTAACAGGGGGCGCGACACCGGGGAGCTGTTTTTT. V is TRBV9 and J is TRBJ2-2; 9 bases match TRBD1. The CDR3 is 15 residues long. J was trimmed by 3 bases and V by 5 bases; bases with no gene match: 5. The germline gives CDR1 SGDLS, CDR2 YYNGEE.

This clone was seen a handful of times. The chain uses TRBV11-1 and TRBJ1-1; tentatively, D is TRBD1 (5 bases). The CDR3 totals 14 residues. V lost 6 bases to trimming and J lost 0 bases, with 11 bases between them. Germline V gene data show CDR1 as SGHAT and CDR2 as FQDESV (reference sequence). The CDR3 DNA follows: TGTGCCAGCAGGACACGGGACTTGAACACTGAAGCTTTCTTT. Residues: CASRTRDLNTEAFF.

CDR3 sequence: CATSDQAGVLNTGELFF. The CDR3 bases are TGTGCCACCAGTGATCAAGCGGGAGTATTAAACACCGGGGAGCTGTTTTTT. The chain uses TRBV24-1 and TRBJ2-2; the match to TRBD2 covers 8 bases. The V and J ends lost 3 bases and 2 bases, in that order; junction bases with no gene match: 7. CDR1 and CDR2 (germline): KGHDR, SFDVKD. CDR3 length equals 17 residues.

V and J are TRBV10-3 and TRBJ2-7, with a tentative D call TRBD1 (6 bases). The CDR3 has 14 residues. V shed 7 bases and J shed 6 bases, with 19 bases lying between them. CDR1 is ENHRY and CDR2 is SYGVKD in the germline V gene. CDR3 nucleotide sequence: TGTGCCATCAACCCCACGACAGGCACAGGCGAGCAGTACTTC. Amino acids: CAINPTTGTGEQYF.

This clone showed up just once. The rearrangement links TRBV27 to TRBJ2-7, with D possibly TRBD1 on 6 matching bases. The germline V gene has CDR1 MNHEY and CDR2 SMNVEV (reference sequence). This CDR3 spans 15 amino acids. Trimming left V 5 bases short and J 0 bases short, with 14 bases between. As DNA, the CDR3 is TGTGCCAGCAGTCCACATTCGACAGGCTCCTACGAGCAGTACTTC. It translates to CASSPHSTGSYEQYF.

This sequence joins TRBV18 and TRBJ2-5, with D possibly TRBD2 on 5 matching bases. The V and J ends lost 2 bases and 1 base respectively, with 11 bases between them. The V gene's germline CDR1 is KGHSH and CDR2 LQKENI. CDR3 size: 15 residues. CDR3 sequence (DNA): TGTGCCAGCTCACCAGGCGGCACTAGCCAAGAGACCCAGTACTTC. Translation: CASSPGGTSQETQYF.

As DNA, the CDR3 is TGTGCCAGCAGCGTAGAGGGACACACTAATCAGCCCCAGCATTTT. Encoded protein: CASSVEGHTNQPQHF. The chain is built from TRBV9 and TRBJ1-5; possible D gene TRBD1, 6 bases. The V gene lost 0 bases and the J gene lost 4 bases, with 11 bases spanning the gap. The CDR3 has 15 residues. Germline CDR1 reads SGDLS; CDR2 reads YYNGEE.

The chain carries TRBV11-2 and TRBJ2-3; D is unresolved. This CDR3 contains 14 residues. V shed 1 base and J shed 4 bases, with 9 bases lying between them. The germline CDR1 and CDR2 sequences are SGHAT and FQNNGV. The CDR3 region is CASSLGRVADTQYF. In DNA form, the CDR3 reads TGTGCCAGCAGCTTAGGTCGGGTTGCAGATACGCAGTATTTT.

The chain is built from TRBV28 and TRBJ2-3; TRBD2 agrees at 7 bases. Looked up from germline, CDR1 is MDHEN and CDR2 is SYDVKM. The ends lost 5 bases at V and 7 bases at J; junction bases unmatched: 9. The CDR3 sequence is 14 residues long. The CDR3 here is CASSLKGGSNTQYF. The CDR3 DNA sequence: TGTGCCAGCAGTCTAAAAGGCGGGAGTAATACGCAGTATTTT.

The chain has TRBV19 and TRBJ2-1, with 10 bases lining up with TRBD1. V trimming: 5 bases; J trimming: 4 bases; junction bases outside the gene matches: 11. Germline values: CDR1 LNHDA, CDR2 SQIVND (reference sequence). The CDR3 extends over 17 amino acids. CDR3 in amino acids: CASSLKPGQGKYNEQFF. The CDR3 DNA reads TGTGCCAGTAGTCTCAAACCGGGACAGGGGAAATACAATGAGCAGTTCTTC. Full variable domain (missing parts from reference TRBV19 and TRBJ2-1): DGGITQSPKYLFRKEGQNVTLSCEQNLNHDAMYWYRQDPGQGLRLIYYSQIVNDFQKGDIAEGYSVSREKKESFPLTVTSAQKNPTAFYLCASSLKPGQGKYNEQFFGPGTRLTVL.

The rearrangement links TRBV5-1 to TRBJ1-1; D is unclear. Per germline, CDR1 SGHRS and CDR2 YFSETQ. This CDR3 contains 13 residues. V lost 4 bases and J lost 3, with 10 bases in between. This chain's CDR3 is CASSRGDDTEAFF. The CDR3 DNA reads as TGCGCCAGCAGCCGGGGAGATGACACTGAAGCTTTCTTT.